These 32 T cell receptor beta chains came from one sample sequenced in a study of blood T cell repertoires in COVID-19. Libraries were prepared by immunoSEQ multiplex PCR; TCRdb keeps only in-frame clonotypes and omits some of them. The sample comprises roughly 280,000 clones, 89% of which are singletons, and 1.5% to 2% rests with the top ten. Sequences were obtained from PBMCs or T cells enriched from blood (not recorded which). Receptors originate from a woman aged 55-69 years who had recovered from COVID-19.

As regards this clone: Other DNA sequences in this specimen translate into the identical CDR3. The chain uses TRBV4-2 and TRBJ2-3; the match to TRBD2 covers 14 bases. Germline V lookup: CDR1 LGHNA, CDR2 YNFKEQ. The CDR3 sequence is 16 residues long. J lost 1 base, V lost 6 bases, and 3 bases had no gene match. CDR3 nucleotide sequence: TGTGCCAGCAGTCCGGGACTAGCGGGGGGCACAGATACGCAGTATTTT. Translation: CASSPGLAGGTDTQYF.

The V call is TRBV24-1, the J call TRBJ2-5; 10 bases are shared with TRBD2. Germline CDR1 is KGHDR and CDR2 is SFDVKD. The CDR3 sequence is 18 residues long. Trimming removed 1 base from V and 5 bases from J; junction bases left unmatched: 12. The CDR3 DNA follows: TGTGCCACCAGTGATTTCGGGCTAGCGGGAGCCCCGGGGGAGACCCAGTACTTC. Amino acids: CATSDFGLAGAPGETQYF.

V gene TRBV13 combines with J gene TRBJ1-3; 8 bases agree with TRBD1. The V gene end was trimmed by 4 bases and the J gene end by 2 bases; junction bases not matched to a gene: 16. The CDR3 sequence is 19 residues long. CDR1 and CDR2 (germline): PRHDT, FYEKMQ (reference sequence). For the CDR3, the DNA is TGTGCCAGCAGCTCGGTCCAGGGGGCATTCCCCTTTACTGGAAACACCATATATTTT. Protein product: CASSSVQGAFPFTGNTIYF. Filled out from reference TRBV13 and TRBJ1-3, the complete variable domain reads AAGVIQSPRHLIKEKRETATLKCYPIPRHDTVYWYQQGPGQDPQFLISFYEKMQSDKGSIPDRFSAQQFSDYHSELNMSSLELGDSALYFCASSSVQGAFPFTGNTIYFGEGSWLTVV.

This chain links TRBV28 with TRBJ1-5; no clear D gene. Germline CDR1 MDHEN, CDR2 SYDVKM. This CDR3 spans 15 amino acids. V dropped 2 bases and J dropped 3 bases, with 11 bases sitting between them. The CDR3 reads CASSLLGSYNQPQHF. CDR3 coding DNA: TGTGCCAGCAGTTTACTGGGGAGTTACAATCAGCCCCAGCATTTT.

CDR3 protein: CASSGVANEQFF. CDR3 DNA sequence: TGTGCCAGCAGCGGAGTAGCAAATGAGCAGTTCTTC. The chain recombines TRBV13 with TRBJ2-1, with D unresolved. Per germline, CDR1 PRHDT and CDR2 FYEKMQ (reference sequence). This CDR3 region has 12 residues. Deletions cut 5 bases from V and 7 bases from J, with 9 bases between.

The V and J genes are TRBV23-1 and TRBJ1-6; D gene ambiguous. TRBV23-1 is given ORF status, its function remaining uncertain. The ends were cut back, 8 bases at V and 6 bases at J, with 41 bases in the middle. The CDR3 spans 23 residues. As DNA, the CDR3 is TGCGCCAGCGGGAGGGAGAGTCTAAGGCATCCCCAATTCCTCCGCCCGCTTAATTCACCCCTCCACTTT. This gives the protein CASGRESLRHPQFLRPLNSPLHF.

Concerning this clone itself: Other nucleotide sequences from this sample produce the same CDR3. The chain couples TRBV28 to TRBJ1-1; 8 bases map to TRBD1. The CDR3 consists of 14 residues. After removal of 5 bases from V and 5 bases from J, the junction contained 7 bases not matched to a gene. Germline CDR1 is MDHEN and CDR2 is SYDVKM. CDR3 nucleotide sequence: TGTGCCAGCAGTCCTGGGACAGGACGAACTGAAGCTTTCTTT. Translated, it gives CASSPGTGRTEAFF.

The V gene is TRBV15, the J gene TRBJ2-2; 7 nucleotides align to TRBD1. Germline V gives CDR1 LNHNV, CDR2 YYDKDF (reference sequence). The CDR3 covers 14 residues. V gave up 5 bases and J gave up 7 bases; unmatched junction bases: 7. CDR3 region: CATSDLQGYGELFF. CDR3 DNA: TGTGCCACCAGCGACCTACAGGGGTACGGGGAGCTGTTTTTT.

The chain recombines TRBV19 with TRBJ1-2; D may be TRBD1 (6 bases). The germline V gene encodes CDR1 LNHDA and CDR2 SQIVND (reference sequence). The CDR3 runs 13 residues. V gave up 4 bases and J gave up 3 bases, with 9 bases separating them. CDR3 coding DNA: TGTGCCAGTAGTAAGGACAGCCACTATGGCTACACCTTC. It specifies CASSKDSHYGYTF.

The CDR3 sequence is CASSLELTNTQYF. CDR3 nucleotide sequence: TGTGCCAGCAGCTTAGAGCTCACTAACACGCAGTATTTT. The chain employs TRBV7-2 and TRBJ2-3; D unclear. The germline V and J ends were trimmed by 1 base and 9 bases, with 11 bases remaining between them. Germline V gives CDR1 SGHTA, CDR2 FQGNSA. This CDR3 contains 13 residues. Drawing the rest from reference TRBV7-2 and TRBJ2-3, the complete variable domain is GAGVSQSPSNKVTEKGKDVELRCDPISGHTALYWYRQSLGQGLEFLIYFQGNSAPDKSGLPSDRFSAERTGGSVSTLTIQRTQQEDSAVYLCASSLELTNTQYFGPGTRLTVL.

This chain uses TRBV28 with TRBJ2-4; 9 positions agree with TRBD2. This CDR3 is built from 16 residues. The ends lost 2 bases at V and 6 bases at J; junction bases unmatched: 8. Per germline, CDR1 MDHEN and CDR2 SYDVKM. CDR3 nucleotide sequence: TGTGCCAGCAGTTTAAATCTAGCGGGGTTGGGAAACATTCAGTACTTC. Protein product: CASSLNLAGLGNIQYF. The full variable domain, in which reference TRBV28 and TRBJ2-4 provide the parts outside the CDR3, is DVKVTQSSRYLVKRTGEKVFLECVQDMDHENMFWYRQDPGLGLRLIYFSYDVKMKEKGDIPEGYSVSREKKERFSLILESASTNQTSMYLCASSLNLAGLGNIQYFGAGTRLSVL.

For this clone: The junction differs from germline at one of its ends, possibly a read error. This rearrangement joins TRBV28 to TRBJ2-1, with D maybe TRBD2 (5 bases). Germline CDR1 reads MDHEN; CDR2 reads SYDVKM. The CDR3 has 16 residues. This CDR3 reads CASNLPQRSDYNEQFF. CDR3 bases: TGTGCCAGCAATTTACCCCAGCGGAGCGACTACAATGAGCAGTTCTTC.

The chain combines TRBV7-9 with TRBJ1-6; possible D gene TRBD1, 5 bases. CDR3 length: 12 residues. Germline CDR1 SEHNR, CDR2 FQNEAQ (reference sequence). V was shortened by 5 bases and J by 7 bases, with 6 bases between the two germline ends. In nucleotides, the CDR3 is TGTGCCAGCAGCCAGGGAAATTCACCCCTCCACTTT. Residues: CASSQGNSPLHF.

The J gene is TRBJ2-5, the V gene TRBV3-1 (or the pseudogene TRBV3-2); D call uncertain. V dropped 4 bases and J dropped 1 base, with 10 bases sitting between them. In germline, CDR1 is LGHDT, CDR2 YNNKEL (reference sequence). This CDR3 is built from 14 residues. The CDR3 region is CASSLFVSQETQYF. In nucleotides, the CDR3 is TGTGCCAGCAGCCTCTTCGTATCCCAAGAGACCCAGTACTTC.

The V and J genes are TRBV2 and TRBJ2-1; TRBD2 matches at 11 bases. Germline values: CDR1 SNHLY, CDR2 FYNNEI. This CDR3 spans 14 amino acids. Trimming at V came to 8 bases and at J to 4 bases, leaving 4 bases not matched to a gene. The DNA of the CDR3 is TGTGCCAGCTCGACTAGCGGGATGTACAATGAGCAGTTCTTC. This codes for CASSTSGMYNEQFF.

The rearrangement links TRBV5-1 to TRBJ1-6; D is possibly TRBD1 (5 bases). In germline, CDR1 is SGHRS, CDR2 YFSETQ. The CDR3 covers 15 residues. V lost 4 bases, J lost 9 bases, and 17 bases lay in between. The CDR3 DNA sequence: TGCGCCAGCAGCCTGCGTGGGGGGACCGGTTCACCCCTCCACTTT. Translating it yields CASSLRGGTGSPLHF.

The chain carries TRBV19 and TRBJ1-3; D call uncertain. With 2 bases removed from V and 0 bases from J, the gap between germline ends came to 14 bases. This CDR3 contains 17 residues. The germline CDR1 and CDR2 sequences are LNHDA and SQIVND (reference sequence). CDR3 residues: CASSITLDRPSGNTIYF. CDR3 DNA: TGTGCCAGTAGTATAACCCTAGACCGGCCCTCTGGAAACACCATATATTTT.

The CDR3 loop reads CASSLTQQGMGEAFF. The CDR3 region has the DNA TGTGCCAGCAGTCTAACCCAACAGGGTATGGGGGAAGCTTTCTTT. The J gene is TRBJ1-1, the V gene TRBV6-5; maybe TRBD1 (6 bases). This CDR3 comprises 15 residues. CDR1 MNHEY and CDR2 SVGAGI come from the germline V gene. V gave up 5 bases and J gave up 8 bases, with 21 bases separating them.

The chain links TRBV19 to TRBJ2-6; TRBD1 aligns across 8 bases. Per germline, CDR1 LNHDA and CDR2 SQIVND (reference sequence). Trimming took 6 bases from V and 0 from J; bases not matched to a gene: 7. The CDR3 runs to 17 residues. The CDR3 DNA sequence: TGTGCCAGTAGAGGACAGGGTATCCCCTCTGGGGCCAACGTCCTGACTTTC. It specifies CASRGQGIPSGANVLTF.

This chain uses TRBV30 with TRBJ2-5; TRBD2 matches 13 bases. CDR3 length equals 13 residues. Germline CDR1 GTSNPN, CDR2 SVGIG (reference sequence). V lost 3 bases, J lost 5 bases, and 0 bases stayed unmatched. CDR3 loop: CAWRGLAGETQYF. The DNA of the CDR3 is TGTGCCTGGAGGGGACTAGCGGGGGAGACCCAGTACTTC.

This rearrangement joins TRBV28 to TRBJ2-5; D unresolved. The germline V and J ends were trimmed by 5 bases and 5 bases, with 15 bases remaining between them. Germline assignment: CDR1 MDHEN and CDR2 SYDVKM. The CDR3 extends over 14 amino acids. CDR3 amino acids: CASSHPIQSETQYF. Written as DNA, the CDR3 is TGTGCCAGCAGTCACCCCATTCAGTCGGAGACCCAGTACTTC. The full variable domain, its missing parts supplied by reference TRBV28 and TRBJ2-5, is DVKVTQSSRYLVKRTGEKVFLECVQDMDHENMFWYRQDPGLGLRLIYFSYDVKMKEKGDIPEGYSVSREKKERFSLILESASTNQTSMYLCASSHPIQSETQYFGPGTRLLVL.

This chain links TRBV7-8 with TRBJ1-3; 7 bases are shared with TRBD1. V lost 2 bases, J lost 10 bases, and 11 bases stayed unmatched. The V gene's germline CDR1 is SGHVS and CDR2 FQNEAQ. This CDR3 has 15 residues. The DNA of the CDR3 is TGTGCCAGCAGCTTAAGGGGGCAGGGAGAGGGGACCATATATTTT. This translates into CASSLRGQGEGTIYF.

The chain employs TRBV27 and TRBJ2-3, with 7 bases lining up with TRBD2. CDR3 size: 16 residues. After removal of 5 bases from V and 5 bases from J, the junction contained 13 bases not matched to a gene. Per germline, CDR1 MNHEY and CDR2 SMNVEV (reference sequence). This CDR3 reads CASSTPLAGAIDTQYF. CDR3 sequence (DNA): TGTGCCAGCAGTACCCCTCTCGCGGGAGCAATAGATACGCAGTATTTT.

CDR3 residues: CASFFTGGFSGANVLTF. DNA of the CDR3: TGTGCCAGCTTTTTTACAGGGGGATTCTCTGGGGCCAACGTCCTGACTTTC. The chain joins TRBV2 to TRBJ2-6, with 8 bases identical to TRBD1. The CDR3 has 17 amino acids. The germline V gene has CDR1 SNHLY and CDR2 FYNNEI. Unmatched junction bases numbered 9, after V lost 8 bases and J lost 0 bases.

V and J are TRBV4-1 and TRBJ2-6, with 8 nucleotides matching TRBD2. V gave up 1 base and J gave up 5 bases; unmatched junction bases: 7. Germline CDR1 and CDR2: MGHRA and YSYEKL. The CDR3 covers 17 residues. CDR3 DNA: TGCGCCAGCAGCCAAGTTTTCGGCGGGAGGAGGGCCAACGTCCTGACTTTC. Amino acids: CASSQVFGGRRANVLTF.

The rearrangement joins TRBV30 to TRBJ2-2, with D tentatively TRBD1 (5 bases). The CDR3 length is 13 residues. Germline-derived CDR1 and CDR2 are GTSNPN and SVGIG (reference sequence). V was trimmed by 3 bases and J by 2 bases, leaving 7 bases between them. The CDR3 coding sequence is TGTGCCTGGAGGGACAAAAACACCGGGGAGCTGTTTTTT. Translating gives CAWRDKNTGELFF.

The chain employs TRBV30 and TRBJ2-3; D gene ambiguous. From germline, CDR1 is GTSNPN and CDR2 SVGIG (reference sequence). This CDR3 contains 14 residues. V lost 3 bases to trimming and J lost 1 base, with 11 bases between them. This CDR3 is CAWSSLTGTDTQYF. Here the CDR3 DNA reads TGTGCCTGGAGCTCACTCACGGGCACAGATACGCAGTATTTT.

This sequence joins TRBV4-1 and TRBJ2-5; 7 bases line up with TRBD1. The CDR3 consists of 14 residues. J was trimmed by 2 bases and V by 3 bases; bases with no gene match: 3. Per germline, CDR1 MGHRA and CDR2 YSYEKL. The CDR3 loop is CASSQGQKQETQYF. The CDR3 DNA is TGCGCCAGCAGCCAGGGACAGAAACAAGAGACCCAGTACTTC.

Remarks on this clone: The junction differs from germline at one of its ends, possibly a read error. This rearrangement joins TRBV28 to TRBJ1-5; weak D call: TRBD1 (5 bases). This CDR3 has 15 amino acids. CDR1 and CDR2 from the germline V gene are MDHEN and SYDVKM. The CDR3 sequence: CASRLGGGASWTQHF. CDR3 in DNA: TGTGCCAGCCGTTTGGGCGGCGGGGCCTCGTGGACCCAGCATTTT.

Concerning this clone itself: At the DNA level, this CDR3 is encoded by other sequences in the same sample as well. The V call is TRBV9, the J call TRBJ2-2; TRBD2 matches at 7 bases. V lost 4 bases and J lost 1; bases outside the gene matches: 7. Germline lookup yields CDR1 SGDLS and CDR2 YYNGEE. There are 16 residues in the CDR3. CDR3 sequence (DNA): TGTGCCAGCAGCCCTCGCCTAGCGGAGAACACCGGGGAGCTGTTTTTT. Protein sequence: CASSPRLAENTGELFF.

The chain couples TRBV27 to TRBJ2-7, with a possible D match to TRBD2 (6 bases). The CDR3 contains 13 residues. Trimming pared 5 bases from V and 3 bases from J, leaving 11 bases between. Germline CDR1 reads MNHEY; CDR2 reads SMNVEV (reference sequence). The CDR3 sequence is CASSTGLIYEQYF. The CDR3 DNA follows: TGTGCCAGCAGTACGGGACTGATCTACGAGCAGTACTTC.

This sequence joins TRBV3-1 (or the pseudogene TRBV3-2) and TRBJ1-5, with 8 bases that match TRBD1. Germline-derived CDR1 and CDR2 are LGHDT and YNNKEL (reference sequence). The CDR3 covers 15 residues. V trimming: 4 bases; J trimming: 4 bases; junction bases outside the gene matches: 6. Written as DNA, the CDR3 is TGTGCCAGCAGCCTCCGACAGGGGTATAATCAGCCCCAGCATTTT. Translation gives CASSLRQGYNQPQHF.